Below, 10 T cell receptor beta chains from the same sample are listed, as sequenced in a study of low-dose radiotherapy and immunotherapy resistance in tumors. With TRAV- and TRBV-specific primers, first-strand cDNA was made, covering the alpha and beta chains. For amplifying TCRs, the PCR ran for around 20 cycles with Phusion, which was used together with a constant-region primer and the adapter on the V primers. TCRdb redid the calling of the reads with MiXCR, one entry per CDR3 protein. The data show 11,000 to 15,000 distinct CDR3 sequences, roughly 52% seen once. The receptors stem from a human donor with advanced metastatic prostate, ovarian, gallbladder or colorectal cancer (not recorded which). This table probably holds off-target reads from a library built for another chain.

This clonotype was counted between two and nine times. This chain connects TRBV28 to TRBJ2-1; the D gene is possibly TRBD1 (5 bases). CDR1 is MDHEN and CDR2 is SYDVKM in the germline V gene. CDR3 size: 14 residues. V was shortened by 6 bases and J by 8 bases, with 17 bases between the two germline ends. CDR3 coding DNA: TGTGCCAGCAGAGGCAGGGCACCTAGGGATGAGCAGTTCTTC. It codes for CASRGRAPRDEQFF.

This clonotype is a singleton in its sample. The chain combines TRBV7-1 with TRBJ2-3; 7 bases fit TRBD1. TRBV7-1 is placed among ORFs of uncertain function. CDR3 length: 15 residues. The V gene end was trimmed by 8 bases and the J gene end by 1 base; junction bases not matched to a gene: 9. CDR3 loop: CASAPKGAGTDTQYF. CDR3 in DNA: TGTGCCAGCGCCCCCAAGGGGGCCGGCACAGATACGCAGTATTTT.

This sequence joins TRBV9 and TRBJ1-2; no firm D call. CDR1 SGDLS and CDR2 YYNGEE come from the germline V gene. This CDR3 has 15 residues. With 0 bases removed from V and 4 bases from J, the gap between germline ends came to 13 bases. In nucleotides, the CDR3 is TGTGCCAGCAGCGTAGACGGGGAAGTCGGCTATGGCTACACCTTC. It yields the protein CASSVDGEVGYGYTF.

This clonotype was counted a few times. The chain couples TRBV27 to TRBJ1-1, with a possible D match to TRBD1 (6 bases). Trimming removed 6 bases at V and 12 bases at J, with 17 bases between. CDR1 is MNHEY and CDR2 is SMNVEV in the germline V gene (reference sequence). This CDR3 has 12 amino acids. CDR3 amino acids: CASRPLGGMSFF. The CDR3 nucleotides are TGTGCCAGCAGACCTCTGGGGGGCATGTCTTTCTTT.

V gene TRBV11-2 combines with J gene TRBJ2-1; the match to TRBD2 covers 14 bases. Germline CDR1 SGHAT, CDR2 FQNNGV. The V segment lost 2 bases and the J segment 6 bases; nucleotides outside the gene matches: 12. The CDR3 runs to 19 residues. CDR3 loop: CASSLNGLAGGTPSNEQFF. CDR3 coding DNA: TGTGCCAGCAGCTTAAATGGACTAGCGGGGGGTACTCCAAGCAATGAGCAGTTCTTC.

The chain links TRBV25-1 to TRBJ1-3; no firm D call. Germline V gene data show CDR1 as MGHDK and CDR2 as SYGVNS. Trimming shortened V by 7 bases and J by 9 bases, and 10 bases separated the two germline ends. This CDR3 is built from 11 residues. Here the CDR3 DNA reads TGTGCCAGCAAGGACTTGGGCACCATATATTTT. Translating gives CASKDLGTIYF.

The CDR3 DNA reads as TGTGCCAGCAGCGTGGGACTAGCGGGCAAGACCTCCTACAATGAGCAGTTCTTC. It translates to CASSVGLAGKTSYNEQFF. This rearrangement joins TRBV9 to TRBJ2-1; 12 nucleotides line up with TRBD2. The CDR3 has 18 amino acids. Germline V gene data show CDR1 as SGDLS and CDR2 as YYNGEE. Trimming removed 2 bases from V and 0 bases from J; junction bases left unmatched: 6.

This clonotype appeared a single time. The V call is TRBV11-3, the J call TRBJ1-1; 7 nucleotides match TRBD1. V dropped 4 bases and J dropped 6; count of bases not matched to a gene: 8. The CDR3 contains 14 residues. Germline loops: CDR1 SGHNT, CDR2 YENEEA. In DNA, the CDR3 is TGTGCCAGCAGCTCCCACAGGGGATCCCCTGAAGCTTTCTTT. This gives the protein CASSSHRGSPEAFF.

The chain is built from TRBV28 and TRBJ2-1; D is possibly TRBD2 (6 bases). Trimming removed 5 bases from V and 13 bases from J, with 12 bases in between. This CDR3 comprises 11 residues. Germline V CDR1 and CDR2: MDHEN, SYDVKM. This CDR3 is CASSPGTRQFF. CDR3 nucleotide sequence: TGTGCCAGCAGTCCCGGGACTCGTCAGTTCTTC. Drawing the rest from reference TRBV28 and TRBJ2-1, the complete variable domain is DVKVTQSSRYLVKRTGEKVFLECVQDMDHENMFWYRQDPGLGLRLIYFSYDVKMKEKGDIPEGYSVSREKKERFSLILESASTNQTSMYLCASSPGTRQFFGPGTRLTVL.

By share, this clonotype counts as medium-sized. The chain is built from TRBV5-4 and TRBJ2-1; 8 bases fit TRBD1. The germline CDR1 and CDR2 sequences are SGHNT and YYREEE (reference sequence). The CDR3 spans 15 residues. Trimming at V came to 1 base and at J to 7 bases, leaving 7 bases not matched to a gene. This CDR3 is CASSLLGQGVNEQFF. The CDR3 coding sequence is TGTGCCAGCAGCTTGTTAGGACAGGGCGTAAATGAGCAGTTCTTC.